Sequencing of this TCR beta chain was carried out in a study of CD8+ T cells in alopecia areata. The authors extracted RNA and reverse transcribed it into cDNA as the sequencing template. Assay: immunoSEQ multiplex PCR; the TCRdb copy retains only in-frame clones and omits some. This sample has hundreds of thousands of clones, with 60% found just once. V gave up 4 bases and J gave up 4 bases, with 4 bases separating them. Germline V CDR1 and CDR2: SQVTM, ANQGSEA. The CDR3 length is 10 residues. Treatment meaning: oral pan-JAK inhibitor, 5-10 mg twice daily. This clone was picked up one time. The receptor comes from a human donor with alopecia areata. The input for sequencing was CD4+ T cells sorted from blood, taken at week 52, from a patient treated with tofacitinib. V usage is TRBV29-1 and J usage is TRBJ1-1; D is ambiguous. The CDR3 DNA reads TGCAGCGTTGGTTTCACTGAAGCTTTCTTT. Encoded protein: CSVGFTEAFF.